The 15 T cell receptor beta chains below all came from one sample that was sequenced in a study of human T cells and chemical hapten exposure. Indicated time point: healthy volunteer bleed at 2 weeks. From whole blood left unfractionated, total RNA was extracted. TCRdb re-analysed the RACE reads in MiXCR, keeping a single row per CDR3 protein. Of some 50,000 distinct CDR3 sequences listed, roughly 4% are singletons. The source material was whole blood. The origin of the receptors is a female donor in good health. Some clones in this sample may be carry-over from other donors' samples.

This clonotype was counted at least ten times. This sequence joins TRBV14 and TRBJ1-6; the D is unclear. Trimming cost V 0 bases and J 13 bases, with 19 bases left between them. The germline CDR1 and CDR2 sequences are SGHDN and FVKESK. CDR3 length: 16 residues. The DNA for the CDR3 is TGTGCCAGCAGCCAAGATAGGCCCCGGTGGCAGGACCCCCTCCACTTT. It encodes CASSQDRPRWQDPLHF.

This clonotype was counted at least ten times. This sequence joins TRBV29-1 and TRBJ2-5; D perhaps matches TRBD1 (6 bases). In germline, CDR1 is SQVTM, CDR2 ANQGSEA. CDR3 size: 12 residues. With 4 bases removed from V and 3 bases from J, the gap between germline ends came to 9 bases. The CDR3 loop is CSVGNREETQYF. The CDR3 nucleotides read TGCAGCGTTGGGAACAGGGAAGAGACCCAGTACTTC.

This clonotype has ten or more counts. The chain uses TRBV6-5 and TRBJ1-3; 8 bases fit TRBD1. Trimming took 6 bases from V and 0 from J; bases not matched to a gene: 16. This CDR3 region has 19 residues. Germline V gene data show CDR1 as MNHEY and CDR2 as SVGAGI. The CDR3 sequence: CASSSSGQGKLLSGNTIYF. The CDR3 coding sequence is TGTGCCAGCAGCTCCTCCGGACAGGGAAAGCTTCTCTCTGGAAACACCATATATTTT.

This clonotype was found many times. J is TRBJ1-1 and V is TRBV5-6, with D tentatively TRBD1 (6 bases). Germline V gene sequence: CDR1 SGHDT, CDR2 YYEEEE. This CDR3 contains 15 residues. V was cut by 3 bases and J by 3 bases, with 15 bases left in between. CDR3 nucleotides: TGTGCCAGCAGCTCCTGGGGGGGGGCGGACACTGAAGCTTTCTTT. This translates into CASSSWGGADTEAFF.

This clonotype has at least ten counts. The chain is built from TRBV3-1 and TRBJ2-7; D might be TRBD1 (6 bases). This CDR3 has 15 residues. V was shortened by 4 bases and J by 6 bases, with 19 bases between the two germline ends. The germline gives CDR1 LGHDT, CDR2 YNNKEL (reference sequence). Here the CDR3 reads CASSPRDNLLGEQYF. In DNA form, the CDR3 reads TGTGCCAGCAGCCCTCGGGACAACCTCCTAGGCGAGCAGTACTTC.

This clonotype was detected a few times. The V call is TRBV9, the J call TRBJ2-3, with D unresolved. CDR1 SGDLS and CDR2 YYNGEE come from the germline V gene. V lost 4 bases to trimming and J lost 3 bases, with 6 bases between them. The CDR3 is 12 amino acids. CDR3 residues: CASSPHTDTQYF. CDR3 nucleotides: TGTGCCAGCAGCCCACATACAGATACGCAGTATTTT.

This clonotype was seen ten or more times. This sequence joins TRBV7-6 and TRBJ1-3; a possible D gene is TRBD1 (6 bases). This CDR3 region has 15 residues. The germline gives CDR1 SGHVS, CDR2 FNYEAQ. The V gene lost 1 base and the J gene lost 2 bases, with 9 bases spanning the gap. This CDR3 is CASSLGGGTGNTIYF. DNA for the CDR3: TGTGCCAGCAGCTTAGGAGGGGGAACTGGAAACACCATATATTTT.

This clonotype occurred many times. The genes are TRBV7-2 and TRBJ2-3; TRBD2 matches 10 bases. From germline, CDR1 is SGHTA and CDR2 FQGNSA. V lost 2 bases, J lost 3 bases, and 5 bases stayed unmatched. CDR3 length: 16 amino acids. The CDR3 reads CASSLSSGGSTDTQYF. CDR3 DNA: TGTGCCAGCAGCTTAAGTAGCGGGGGGTCGACAGATACGCAGTATTTT.

This clonotype has a count of ten or more. This chain links TRBV2 with TRBJ1-1, with 7 bases fitting TRBD1. In germline, CDR1 is SNHLY, CDR2 FYNNEI. V shed 11 bases, J shed 0 bases, and the junction held 12 bases outside the gene matches. CDR3 size: 15 residues. The CDR3 region is CASLRDSPLNTEAFF. CDR3 coding DNA: TGTGCCTCACTCCGGGACAGCCCCTTGAACACTGAAGCTTTCTTT.

The sample holds many counts of this clonotype. This chain links TRBV13 with TRBJ2-5; D is unclear. CDR3 size: 16 residues. Germline V gives CDR1 PRHDT, CDR2 FYEKMQ (reference sequence). Trimming stripped 6 bases from V and 5 bases from J, with 22 bases between. The chain's CDR3 is CASSSLDDGPGETQYF. The CDR3 nucleotides read TGTGCCAGCAGTTCCCTCGACGACGGGCCCGGGGAGACCCAGTACTTC.

This clonotype was found many times. The chain combines TRBV28 with TRBJ2-7; no firm D call. Germline CDR1 MDHEN, CDR2 SYDVKM. The germline V and J ends were trimmed by 2 bases and 2 bases, with 10 bases remaining between them. CDR3 size: 14 residues. In nucleotides, the CDR3 is TGTGCCAGCAGTTTAGGCAGTGTCCCCTACGAGCAGTACTTC. It is translated as CASSLGSVPYEQYF.

This clonotype came up many times. The chain joins TRBV7-9 to TRBJ1-1; 9 bases line up with TRBD1. Unmatched junction bases numbered 12, after V lost 2 bases and J lost 5 bases. Germline CDR1 reads SEHNR; CDR2 reads FQNEAQ (reference sequence). The CDR3 is made up of 17 amino acids. The CDR3 reads CASSLRDRTGESTEAFF. The DNA for the CDR3 is TGTGCCAGCAGCTTACGAGATCGGACAGGGGAATCTACTGAAGCTTTCTTT.

V gene TRBV7-2 combines with J gene TRBJ2-1, with 14 bases identical to TRBD2. The junction had 6 bases not matched to a gene; V was cut back by 5 bases and J by 9 bases. This CDR3 region has 15 residues. In germline, CDR1 is SGHTA, CDR2 FQGNSA. The CDR3 DNA reads TGTGCCAGCAGCCCGCGACTAGCGGGGGGGCGTGAGCAGTTCTTC. This sequence encodes CASSPRLAGGREQFF.

The rearrangement links TRBV5-1 to TRBJ2-7, with D maybe TRBD2 (5 bases). The CDR3 is 15 amino acids. The germline V and J ends were trimmed by 4 bases and 2 bases, with 16 bases remaining between them. Germline loops: CDR1 SGHRS, CDR2 YFSETQ. The CDR3 sequence is CASSHPTRTPYEQYF. CDR3 in DNA: TGCGCCAGCAGCCACCCAACACGGACTCCCTACGAGCAGTACTTC.

This clonotype was seen ten or more times. Here the CDR3 DNA reads TGCAGCGCCTCCGGGACAGAAGATCAGCCCCAGCATTTT. Encoded protein: CSASGTEDQPQHF. The chain combines TRBV29-1 with TRBJ1-5, with 7 bases matching TRBD1. The germline gives CDR1 SQVTM, CDR2 ANQGSEA. The V gene end was trimmed by 7 bases and the J gene end by 5 bases; junction bases not matched to a gene: 8. This CDR3 spans 13 amino acids.